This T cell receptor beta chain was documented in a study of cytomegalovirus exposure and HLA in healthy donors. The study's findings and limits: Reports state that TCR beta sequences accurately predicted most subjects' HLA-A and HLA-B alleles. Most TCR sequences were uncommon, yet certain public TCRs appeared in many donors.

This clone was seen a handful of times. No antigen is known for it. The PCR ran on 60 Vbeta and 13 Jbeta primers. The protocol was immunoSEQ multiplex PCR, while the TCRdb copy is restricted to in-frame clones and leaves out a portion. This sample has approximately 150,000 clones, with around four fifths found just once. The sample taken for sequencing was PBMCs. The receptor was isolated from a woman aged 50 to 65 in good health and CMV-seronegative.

The CDR3 here is CASSMSGRFGEQFF. In nucleotides, the CDR3 is TGTGCCAGTAGTATGAGCGGGAGATTCGGAGAGCAGTTCTTC. The V gene is TRBV19, the J gene TRBJ2-1, with 8 bases aligning to TRBD2. J was trimmed by 10 bases and V by 3 bases; bases with no gene match: 8. Germline assignment: CDR1 LNHDA and CDR2 SQIVND (reference sequence). The CDR3 loop spans 14 amino acids.